What follows are 19 T cell receptor beta chains derived from one specimen sequenced in a study of shared clonotypes between healthy human individuals. Sequencing was performed with immunoSEQ multiplex PCR; in TCRdb, only in-frame clones are kept and a portion is missing. The sample comprises more than 2,000,000 clones, approximately 92% of which are singletons, and under 0.15% rests with the top ten. Sequencing input: naive CD4+ T cells sorted from blood. Documented subset: CD45RA+ positively selected. The receptors stem from a man aged 18 to 30 in good health.

The chain carries TRBV7-9 and TRBJ2-7; 7 bases map to TRBD2. CDR1 and CDR2 (germline): SEHNR, FQNEAQ (reference sequence). V was pared by 5 bases and J by 1 base, with 11 bases of the junction left unmatched. This CDR3 comprises 16 residues. CDR3 region: CASSPSQSGVSYEQYF. CDR3 bases: TGTGCCAGCAGCCCCTCGCAGAGCGGGGTTTCCTACGAGCAGTACTTC.

The chain carries TRBV10-3 and TRBJ1-6; 7 nucleotides align to TRBD1. This CDR3 is built from 15 residues. The V gene's germline CDR1 is ENHRY and CDR2 SYGVKD. With 6 bases clipped from V and 6 bases from J, the junction kept 8 bases outside the gene matches. The CDR3 sequence: CAIRYGGQSNSPLHF. The CDR3 nucleotides read TGTGCCATCAGATACGGGGGACAGAGTAATTCACCCCTCCACTTT.

The chain couples TRBV11-2 to TRBJ1-2, with D possibly matching TRBD1 (5 bases). Trimming took 4 bases from V and 2 from J, leaving 14 bases between them. The CDR3 loop spans 15 amino acids. CDR1 is SGHAT, CDR2 FQNNGV, per germline. The CDR3 bases are TGTGCCAGCAGCTCCCTCGGGACCTTAAACTATGGCTACACCTTC. Residues: CASSSLGTLNYGYTF.

This clone is a singleton in its sample. The chain joins TRBV6-1 to TRBJ1-1; no reliable D call. Between the trimmed V and J ends, which lost 5 bases and 2 bases, there was a span of 6 bases. Germline V gene sequence: CDR1 MNHNS, CDR2 SASEGT. This CDR3 has 12 amino acids. CDR3 in amino acids: CASSRANTEAFF. The CDR3 DNA reads as TGTGCCAGCAGTAGGGCTAACACTGAAGCTTTCTTT.

The rearrangement uses TRBV5-4 and TRBJ1-2; D remains ambiguous. Germline V gives CDR1 SGHNT, CDR2 YYREEE (reference sequence). CDR3 length: 13 residues. V gave up 4 bases and J gave up 0 bases, with 7 bases separating them. This CDR3 reads CASSPAPNYGYTF. Written as DNA, the CDR3 is TGTGCCAGCAGCCCCGCCCCTAACTATGGCTACACCTTC.

In regard to this clone: The same CDR3 arises from other DNA sequences in this sample as well. This chain connects TRBV7-2 to TRBJ1-2, with a possible D match to TRBD1 (6 bases). This CDR3 is 14 amino acids long. Trimming stripped 1 base from V and 2 bases from J, with 8 bases between. The germline CDR1 and CDR2 sequences are SGHTA and FQGNSA. CDR3 region: CASSLGGPNYGYTF. CDR3 nucleotide sequence: TGTGCCAGCAGCTTAGGGGGGCCCAACTATGGCTACACCTTC.

This rearrangement joins TRBV12-5 to TRBJ2-3, with 8 bases aligning to TRBD2. Germline V gene sequence: CDR1 LGHNT, CDR2 FRNRAP. Trimming removed 7 bases from V and 3 bases from J; junction bases left unmatched: 6. The CDR3 totals 14 residues. CDR3 sequence reads: CASEREGGTDTQYF. The CDR3, as DNA: TGTGCTAGTGAACGGGAGGGAGGGACAGATACGCAGTATTTT.

This rearrangement joins TRBV7-9 to TRBJ2-1; D gene uncertain. The CDR3 is 15 amino acids. Germline V lookup: CDR1 SEHNR, CDR2 FQNEAQ (reference sequence). Trimming cost V 5 bases and J 0 bases, with 11 bases left between them. The DNA of the CDR3 is TGTGCCAGCAGCGCCACACCCAACTCCTACAATGAGCAGTTCTTC. Translating gives CASSATPNSYNEQFF.

The J gene is TRBJ2-7, the V gene TRBV11-2; TRBD1 aligns across 7 bases. Germline CDR1 and CDR2: SGHAT and FQNNGV. The CDR3 is 13 amino acids. V lost 5 bases and J lost 3; bases outside the gene matches: 4. The CDR3 region is CASSVTGNYEQYF. For the CDR3, the DNA is TGTGCCAGCAGCGTGACAGGGAACTACGAGCAGTACTTC.

This chain connects TRBV11-2 to TRBJ2-5; tentative D call: TRBD2 (5 bases). The CDR3 is made up of 14 amino acids. Trimming removed 5 bases at V and 11 bases at J, with 21 bases between. CDR1 is SGHAT, CDR2 FQNNGV, per germline. CDR3: CASSTHERQREQYF. For the CDR3, the DNA is TGTGCCAGCAGCACGCACGAGCGTCAGAGGGAGCAGTACTTC.

The chain recombines TRBV5-5 with TRBJ2-3; TRBD2 matches 14 bases. Germline CDR1 is SGHKS and CDR2 is YYEKEE (reference sequence). The CDR3 is 18 residues long. V shed 3 bases, J shed 3 bases, and the junction held 9 bases outside the gene matches. DNA for the CDR3: TGTGCCAGCAGCTCCACCTGGACTAGCGGGAGGTTAACAGATACGCAGTATTTT. It is translated as CASSSTWTSGRLTDTQYF.

The V gene is TRBV6-1, the J gene TRBJ1-1; 7 nucleotides line up with TRBD1. The CDR3 extends over 14 amino acids. The germline V gene encodes CDR1 MNHNS and CDR2 SASEGT. V gave up 6 bases and J gave up 2 bases; unmatched junction bases: 6. In nucleotides, the CDR3 is TGTGCCAGCAGGACGGGACAGACCAACACTGAAGCTTTCTTT. Amino acids: CASRTGQTNTEAFF.

To note about this clone: The sample has other DNA sequences that encode this CDR3 too. The chain has TRBV5-1 and TRBJ1-1; D unresolved. Trimming stripped 1 base from V and 0 bases from J, with 4 bases between. Germline assignment: CDR1 SGHRS and CDR2 YFSETQ. This CDR3 spans 13 amino acids. The CDR3 loop reads CASSLSMNTEAFF. The CDR3 DNA follows: TGCGCCAGCAGCTTGAGTATGAACACTGAAGCTTTCTTT.

V and J are TRBV11-2 and TRBJ1-1, with 11 bases aligning to TRBD1. The germline V gene has CDR1 SGHAT and CDR2 FQNNGV. This CDR3 comprises 14 residues. Losses at the gene ends were 5 bases for V and 5 bases for J; bases not matched to a gene: 4. For the CDR3, the DNA is TGTGCCAGCAGCGCCGGGACAGGGGGGACTGAAGCTTTCTTT. Its translation is CASSAGTGGTEAFF.

This rearrangement joins TRBV19 to TRBJ1-6, with 8 positions matching TRBD1. CDR1 is LNHDA, CDR2 SQIVND, per germline (reference sequence). With 4 bases clipped from V and 9 bases from J, the junction kept 11 bases outside the gene matches. The CDR3 contains 16 residues. Here the CDR3 reads CASSTIWTGIGSPLHF. For the CDR3, the DNA is TGTGCCAGTAGTACGATCTGGACAGGGATAGGTTCACCCCTCCACTTT.

This rearrangement joins TRBV14 to TRBJ2-7; no reliable D call. The CDR3 loop spans 13 amino acids. V lost 3 bases and J lost 0, with 6 bases in between. Germline V gene sequence: CDR1 SGHDN, CDR2 FVKESK. For the CDR3, the DNA is TGTGCCAGCAGCCAGGCTTTCTCCTACGAGCAGTACTTC. Protein product: CASSQAFSYEQYF.

The chain employs TRBV25-1 and TRBJ1-1; D might be TRBD1 (5 bases). Between the trimmed V and J ends, which lost 2 bases and 1 base, there was a span of 14 bases. CDR1 is MGHDK, CDR2 SYGVNS, per germline. This CDR3 contains 16 residues. CDR3 coding DNA: TGTGCCAGCAGTGAAGTATGGGGCCGGGGGAACACTGAAGCTTTCTTT. It is translated as CASSEVWGRGNTEAFF. Full variable domain (remainder filled in from reference TRBV25-1 and TRBJ1-1): EADIYQTPRYLVIGTGKKITLECSQTMGHDKMYWYQQDPGMELHLIHYSYGVNSTEKGDLSSESTVSRIRTEHFPLTLESARPSHTSQYLCASSEVWGRGNTEAFFGQGTRLTVV.

This clone showed up just once. The chain has TRBV7-9 and TRBJ2-4, with 15 bases aligning to TRBD2. This CDR3 is built from 17 residues. V lost 4 bases to trimming and J lost 9 bases; unmatched junction nucleotides: 10. Per germline, CDR1 SEHNR and CDR2 FQNEAQ (reference sequence). The CDR3 is CASSSGLAGGRRSIQYF. The DNA of the CDR3 is TGTGCCAGCAGCTCCGGACTAGCGGGGGGGCGAAGGAGCATTCAGTACTTC.

This clone was observed a few times. Other DNA sequences in the sample encode the same CDR3. J is TRBJ2-5 and V is TRBV9; D is possibly TRBD2 (6 bases). Per germline, CDR1 SGDLS and CDR2 YYNGEE. Trimming cost V 4 bases and J 1 base, with 8 bases left between them. This CDR3 contains 13 residues. CDR3 region: CASSSGLQETQYF. CDR3 sequence (DNA): TGTGCCAGCAGCTCGGGACTCCAAGAGACCCAGTACTTC.